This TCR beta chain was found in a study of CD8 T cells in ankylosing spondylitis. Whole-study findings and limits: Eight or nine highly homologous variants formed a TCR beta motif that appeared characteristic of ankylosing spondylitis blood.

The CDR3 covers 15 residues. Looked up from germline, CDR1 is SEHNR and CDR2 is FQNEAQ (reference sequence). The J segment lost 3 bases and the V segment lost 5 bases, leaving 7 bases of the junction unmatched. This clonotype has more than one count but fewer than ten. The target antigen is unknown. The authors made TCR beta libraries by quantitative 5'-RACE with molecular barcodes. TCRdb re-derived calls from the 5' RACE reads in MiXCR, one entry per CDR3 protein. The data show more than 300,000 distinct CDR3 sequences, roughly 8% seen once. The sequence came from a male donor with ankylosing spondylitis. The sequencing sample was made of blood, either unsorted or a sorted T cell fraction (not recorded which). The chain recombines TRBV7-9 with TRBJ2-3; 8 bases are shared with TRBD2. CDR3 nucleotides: TGTGCCAGCAGCATGAGCGGGAGTAGTACAGATACGCAGTATTTT. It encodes CASSMSGSSTDTQYF.